The rows below give T cell receptor beta chains drawn from one sample of a study of blood T cell repertoires in COVID-19. TCRdb keeps only in-frame clones here, not all; method: immunoSEQ multiplex PCR. The data hold nearly 400,000 clones, with roughly 86% observed a single time. Sequences were obtained from PBMCs or T cells enriched from blood (not recorded which). Receptor source: a woman in her thirties who had recovered from COVID-19. The CDR3 runs from the conserved cysteine through the conserved F or W. A D gene is named only where the DNA matches it firmly. Clone size is stated in some rows and not others, as once, few, many or a class when expanded.

TRBV29-1	TRBJ1-1	-	-	12	TGCAGCGTTGACGGGTCCTACACTGAAGCTTTCTTT	CSVDGSYTEAFF
TRBV2	TRBJ1-2	-	-	11	TGTGCCAGCAGTGCCGACTATGGCTACACCTTC	CASSADYGYTF
TRBV4-1	TRBJ2-5	-	TRBD2	16	TGCGCCAGCAGCCATGATAGCGGGATGCGCAAAGAGACCCAGTACTTC	CASSHDSGMRKETQYF
TRBV19	TRBJ1-5	-	-	15	TGTGCCAGTAGTAGGGGGGGATCTAGCAATCAGCCCCAGCATTTT	CASSRGGSSNQPQHF
TRBV5-1	TRBJ2-3	-	-	20	TGCGCCAGCAGCAACCTGGGACTTCAGTCTCTCTTACAACGCACAGATACGCAGTATTTT	CASSNLGLQSLLQRTDTQYF
TRBV12-3/TRBV12-4	TRBJ2-1	-	-	13	TGTGCCAGCAGTTTAGCCCCCCACTATGAGCAGTTCTTC	CASSLAPHYEQFF
TRBV25-1	TRBJ2-5	-	-	14	TGTGCCAGCAGTGAGCCCAGGGACCAAGAGACCCAGTACTTC	CASSEPRDQETQYF
TRBV6-5	TRBJ2-7	-	TRBD1	14	TGTGCCAGCAGTTCCACAGGGGGCACCTACGAGCAGTACTTC	CASSSTGGTYEQYF
TRBV9	TRBJ1-2	-	-	15	TGTGCCAGCAGCGTAGTGCTTCTGGGGCCCTATGGCTACACCTTC	CASSVVLLGPYGYTF
TRBV3-1/TRBV3-2	TRBJ1-1	-	-	11	TGTGCCAGCAGCCTTAATACTGAAGCTTTCTTT	CASSLNTEAFF
TRBV29-1	TRBJ2-7	-	-	12	TGCAGCGGGATCCGGGACTCCCGCGAGCAGTACTTC	CSGIRDSREQYF
TRBV6-2/TRBV6-3	TRBJ1-2	-	TRBD1	19	TGTGCCAGCAGTCCGCCCCTCCGGGACAGGGGACCCGCAGCGTATGGCTACACCTTC	CASSPPLRDRGPAAYGYTF
TRBV7-9	TRBJ2-5	-	TRBD1	14	TGTGCCAGCAGCCCCCGACAGGGGGAAGAGACCCAGTACTTC	CASSPRQGEETQYF
TRBV6-1	TRBJ2-1	-	TRBD2	14	TGTGCCAGCAGTGGACTAGCGGGAAACGCTGAGCAGTTCTTC	CASSGLAGNAEQFF
TRBV27	TRBJ1-2	-	TRBD1	14	TGTGCCAGCAGTTTAACAGGGGGCGCGGGGGGCTACACCTTC	CASSLTGGAGGYTF
TRBV5-6	TRBJ1-6	-	TRBD1	15	TGTGCCAGCAGCTTTCCGGTCCAGACAGGGACACCCCTCCACTTT	CASSFPVQTGTPLHF
TRBV28	TRBJ2-7	-	TRBD2	17	TGTGCCAGCAGTTTCGGGACTAGCGGGAGAGGGGGATACGAGCAGTACTTC	CASSFGTSGRGGYEQYF
TRBV3-1/TRBV3-2	TRBJ2-7	-	TRBD1	16	TGTGCCAGCAGCCAAGAACGAGGGGGCAGTTCCTACGAGCAGTACTTC	CASSQERGGSSYEQYF
TRBV27	TRBJ2-1	few	TRBD2	16	TGTGCCAGCAGTTTTGTGACTAGCGGGAGGGACAATGAGCAGTTCTTC	CASSFVTSGRDNEQFF
TRBV29-1	TRBJ1-1	-	-	12	TGCAGCGTCCTATCGGGAAACACTGAAGCTTTCTTT	CSVLSGNTEAFF
TRBV7-9	TRBJ1-2	-	TRBD1	14	TGTGCCAGCAGCCCCGGGACAGGGGACTATGGCTACACCTTC	CASSPGTGDYGYTF
TRBV28	TRBJ2-3	-	-	16	TGTGCCAGCAGTTGGGGAACCGGGAGAGGTATAGATACGCAGTATTTT	CASSWGTGRGIDTQYF
TRBV5-4	TRBJ2-1	-	-	13	TGTGCCAGCAGGGACCCTAGCGACAATGAGCAGTTCTTC	CASRDPSDNEQFF
TRBV10-3	TRBJ2-1	-	TRBD2	18	TGTGCCATCAGTTTCTTTCCGGCGGGAGCTTTACCCGGGGATGAGCAGTTCTTC	CAISFFPAGALPGDEQFF
TRBV29-1	TRBJ2-1	-	TRBD1	17	TGCAGCGGCCTAGGCCAGTGGGGACAGGGAAGTAACAATGAGCAGTTCTTC	CSGLGQWGQGSNNEQFF